The source of this TCR beta chain is a study of cytomegalovirus exposure and HLA in healthy donors. The CDR3 loop spans 13 amino acids. Trimming took 2 bases from V and 4 from J, leaving 9 bases between them. Germline values: CDR1 GTSNPN, CDR2 SVGIG (reference sequence). Repertoires were generated with immunoSEQ multiplex PCR, while TCRdb's copy carries only in-frame clones and drops some. Among approximately 73,000 clones listed, approximately 95% were seen once. This clone occurred once. The chain couples TRBV30 to TRBJ1-3; D unclear. The TCR originated in a man aged 18 to 29 in good health and CMV-seronegative. Sequenced sample: PBMCs. The CDR3 nucleotides are TGTGCCTGGAGTCTAGGTACCGGAAACACCATATATTTT. Translating it yields CAWSLGTGNTIYF. Supplemented by reference TRBV30 and TRBJ1-3, the full variable domain reads SQTIHQWPATLVQPVGSPLSLECTVEGTSNPNLYWYRQAAGRGLQLLFYSVGIGQISSEVPQNLSASRPQDRQFILSSKKLLLSDSGFYLCAWSLGTGNTIYFGEGSWLTVV.